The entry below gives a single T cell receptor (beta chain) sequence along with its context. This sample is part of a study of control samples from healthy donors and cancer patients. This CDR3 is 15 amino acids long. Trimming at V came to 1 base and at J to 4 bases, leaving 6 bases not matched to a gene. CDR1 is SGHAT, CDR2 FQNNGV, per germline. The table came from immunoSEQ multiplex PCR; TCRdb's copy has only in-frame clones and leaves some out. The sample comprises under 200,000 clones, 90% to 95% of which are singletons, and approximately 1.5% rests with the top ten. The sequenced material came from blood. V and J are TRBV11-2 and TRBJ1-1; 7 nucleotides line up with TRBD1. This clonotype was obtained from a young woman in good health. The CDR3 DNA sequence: TGTGCCAGCAGCTTAGCGGCAGGGGGTAGCACTGAAGCTTTCTTT. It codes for CASSLAAGGSTEAFF.